This T cell receptor (beta chain) is from a study of shared clonotypes between healthy human individuals (dated by TCRdb to 2018 to 2020). For the study in its entirety: The cohort comprised a couple of women and a few men aged 18 to 49 years. Per donor, leukapheresis produced somewhere between about 0.85 and 9.5 billion PBMCs. Blood TCR repertoires of about five healthy adults were deeply sequenced to estimate repertoire size and the extent of clonotype sharing between individuals. Libraries were prepared and TCR repertoires were sequenced by different laboratories using diverse techniques, in order to increase sequencing depth and limit assay-specific biases. For each donor, three plates each were used for CD4 naive and CD4 memory, two plates were used for CD8 naive, and one plate was used for CD8 memory. Paper-wide results and their limitations: Because the study included a small number of donors, the genetic and exposure-history diversity represented was limited. Clonotypes shared by all four sorted-subset donors showed higher generation probabilities than non-shared clonotypes. Sampling was restricted to blood, and TCR repertoires in tissue are likely to differ from TCR repertoires in blood. Estimated clonotype richness was generally larger for naive than for memory subsets. Pairwise subsampling led to the expectation that sequencing depth would affect the degree of clonotype sharing among donors. Even with the large sequencing depth, rarefaction of the sorted-subset datasets indicated that sequencing was incomplete. When several donors were compared, the shared fraction of clonotypes was roughly 5% for naive CD4, roughly 3.4% for naive CD8, 2.3% for memory CD4, and 0.4% for memory CD8.

Using the deep immunoSEQ assay, TCR CDR3 regions were amplified from genomic DNA by multiplex PCR. Extracted genomic DNA from each cell subset was distributed evenly across all wells of several immunoSEQ 96-well plates, and each plate was treated as a replicate. For sorted subsets, each replicate PCR was loaded with about 0.2 ug genomic DNA, equivalent to some 31,000 T cell genomes. Purified libraries were quantified with a Qubit 3.0 fluorometer, sized on a Bioanalyzer 2100, and re-quantified with the KAPA Library Quantification kit. Every immunoSEQ 96-well plate was sequenced on a separate single-read 150-cycle Illumina NextSeq 550 flow cell. The study's own analysis went as follows. Because the immunoSEQ output held only junctional sequences and lacked quality scores, the filtering could not match the filtering applied to full-length reads. Sequences were annotated with PyIR, a Python wrapper for IgBLAST v1.9, using IMGT germline references to assign V/J genes and CDR3. Reads were filtered out if the reads had weak V/J assignments (E-value above 1e-6), no CDR3, stop codons, out-of-frame junctions, or ambiguous translated residues. V3J clonotypes were defined as sequences sharing an identical inferred V gene, J gene, and CDR3 amino acid sequence. To compute the percentage overlap between repertoires, the number of shared unique clonotypes was divided by the size of the smaller repertoire. Three approaches were used to assess repertoire richness: RTK rarefaction, the Chao1 estimator, and Recon v2.1 estimates of unobserved clonotypes. For all TCRbeta clonotypes obtained by the gDNA method from four donors, generation probabilities were computed with OLGA. TCRdb's version of the immuneACCESS table is confined to in-frame rearrangements and falls short of the full clone set. An unresolved V gene accounts for under half of the shortfall where checked; the remainder is of unknown origin. The V and J calls and clone size are taken from that table; D and trimming were inferred from the DNA. For this sample there are about 600,000 clones; roughly 97% appear just once. The ten largest clones represent 0.045% to 0.07% of the sample.

The CDR3 runs 19 residues from the cysteine to the phenylalanine. The retained sequence is limited to the CDR3, 57 bases, with the frame set at the first base. The junction carries 20 bases between V and J, which are trimmed by 4 bases and 0 bases respectively. CDR1 and CDR2 are drawn from the germline V gene: SGHRS, YFSETQ. The donors were healthy, HIV-negative adults who had no recently reported acute infections or vaccinations. Every donor was a Caucasian adult residing in Nashville, Tennessee, USA. CD4+ T cells were enriched by magnetic negative selection; naive cells were then positively selected on CD45RA, and the negative fraction formed the memory subset. Blood was obtained by leukapheresis, after which PBMCs were separated by Ficoll-Histopaque density gradient centrifugation and cryopreserved in liquid nitrogen vapor phase. Purity and quantity of every magnetically sorted T cell population were checked by analytical flow cytometry. Genomic DNA was isolated from every sorted fraction and measured by UV absorbance on a Nanodrop 2000c.

This clone was seen once. This clone's antigen is unknown. Base qualities are missing; no much larger clone stands one base away. Sequencing was performed on naive CD4+ T cells sorted from blood. The cell subset or site label of this sample denotes: CD45RA+ positively selected. The receptor's source is a woman in her twenties or thirties in good health. The rearranged segments are TRBV5-1 and TRBJ2-6; matching of 5 bases hints at TRBD2 as the D gene. CDR3 region: CASSVDPRGRFSGANVLTF. The DNA is TGCGCCAGCAGCGTAGACCCCCGGGGTCGATTCTCTGGGGCCAACGTCCTGACTTTC.